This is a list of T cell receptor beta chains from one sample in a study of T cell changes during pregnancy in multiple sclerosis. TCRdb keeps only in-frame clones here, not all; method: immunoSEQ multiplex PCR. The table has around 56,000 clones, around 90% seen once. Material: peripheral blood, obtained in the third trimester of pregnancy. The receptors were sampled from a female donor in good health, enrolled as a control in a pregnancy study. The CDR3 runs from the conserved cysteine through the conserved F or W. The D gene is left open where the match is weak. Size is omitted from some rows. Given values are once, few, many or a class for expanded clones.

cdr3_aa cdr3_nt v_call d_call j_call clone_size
CASSLVLRTGGGDTHTQYF TGCGCCAGCAGCTTGGTCTTGCGGACTGGGGGTGGGGACACACATACGCAGTATTTT TRBV5-1 NA TRBJ2-3 once
CASSAGPGYEQYF TGTGCCAGCAGCGCGGGGCCAGGCTACGAGCAGTACTTC TRBV7-3 NA TRBJ2-7 NA
CASSLRLAGRLADTQYF TGTGCCAGCAGCCTCCGACTAGCGGGGCGGCTGGCGGATACGCAGTATTTT TRBV7-3 TRBD2 TRBJ2-3 NA
CASSLVGGRISEQYF TGTGCCAGCAGCTTAGTGGGGGGGCGGATTAGCGAGCAGTACTTC TRBV7-9 NA TRBJ2-7 NA
CAISGEGRIDEQFF TGTGCCATCAGTGGGGAGGGGCGCATCGATGAGCAGTTCTTC TRBV10-3 TRBD2 TRBJ2-1 NA
CASSIGTGGSTEAFF TGTGCCAGTAGTATCGGAACAGGGGGCAGCACTGAAGCTTTCTTT TRBV19 TRBD1 TRBJ1-1 NA
CASSSTSGGFFTGELFF TGCGCCAGCAGCTCCACTAGCGGGGGGTTTTTCACCGGGGAGCTGTTTTTT TRBV5-1 TRBD2 TRBJ2-2 NA
CASSDPGLAGGAETQYF TGTGCCAGCAGTGATCCGGGACTAGCGGGAGGTGCAGAGACCCAGTACTTC TRBV25-1 TRBD2 TRBJ2-5 NA
CASSAGTLEQYF TGTGCCAGCAGCGCCGGGACACTTGAGCAGTACTTC TRBV5-6 NA TRBJ2-7 once
CATSRDMRVTEAFF TGTGCCACCAGCAGAGATATGCGGGTCACTGAAGCTTTCTTT TRBV15 NA TRBJ1-1 NA
CASSVNRVDEKLFF TGTGCCAGCAGCGTTAACAGGGTGGATGAAAAACTGTTTTTT TRBV9 NA TRBJ1-4 NA
CAITQGARSAEQYF TGTGCCATCACCCAGGGGGCTCGTTCTGCGGAGCAGTACTTC TRBV10-3 TRBD1 TRBJ2-7 NA
CASSTMGQGPYNEQFF TGTGCCAGCAGCACTATGGGACAGGGACCTTACAATGAACAGTTCTTC TRBV11-1 TRBD1 TRBJ2-1 NA
CASSQRDSDNEQFF TGCGCCAGCAGCCAAAGGGACTCCGACAATGAGCAGTTCTTC TRBV4-3 NA TRBJ2-1 NA
CASSKSSGTDTQYF TGTGCCAGCAGCAAGAGTAGCGGGACAGATACGCAGTATTTT TRBV5-4 TRBD2 TRBJ2-3 once
CATSRAGLAADTQYF TGTGCCACCAGCAGAGCAGGACTAGCCGCAGATACGCAGTATTTT TRBV15 TRBD2 TRBJ2-3 NA
CATGRDLETQYF TGTGCCACGGGCCGGGACTTAGAGACCCAGTACTTC TRBV10-3 NA TRBJ2-5 once
CSVEGYSGANYGYTF TGCAGCGTTGAGGGCTATTCAGGCGCTAACTATGGCTACACCTTC TRBV29-1 NA TRBJ1-2 NA
CAISRSGGSSYEQYF TGTGCCATCAGCCGCTCGGGAGGGAGCTCCTACGAGCAGTACTTC TRBV10-3 TRBD2 TRBJ2-7 NA
CSVPRDRVYGYTF TGCAGCGTTCCCCGGGACAGGGTTTATGGCTACACCTTC TRBV29-1 TRBD1 TRBJ1-2 NA
CASSSSGTGVPGELFF TGTGCCAGCAGCTCTTCCGGGACAGGGGTCCCCGGGGAGCTGTTTTTT TRBV11-3 TRBD1 TRBJ2-2 NA
CASSQERGGGADEQFF TGTGCCAGCAGCCAAGAAAGAGGCGGGGGGGCCGATGAGCAGTTCTTC TRBV4-2 TRBD2 TRBJ2-1 NA
CASSLEGGGNQPQHF TGCGCCAGCAGCTTGGAAGGGGGGGGTAATCAGCCCCAGCATTTT TRBV5-1 NA TRBJ1-5 NA
CASSQESWTSSNEQFF TGTGCCAGCAGCCAAGAATCTTGGACTAGTAGTAATGAGCAGTTCTTC TRBV4-2 TRBD2 TRBJ2-1 NA
CASKRGTNTGELFF TGTGCCAGCAAGCGAGGGACGAACACCGGGGAGCTGTTTTTT TRBV7-3 NA TRBJ2-2 NA
CASSIGLAYEQYF TGTGCCAGTAGTATCGGACTTGCCTACGAGCAGTACTTC TRBV19 NA TRBJ2-7 NA
CASSARRDQPQHF TGTGCCAGCAGCGCCCGGAGGGATCAGCCCCAGCATTTT TRBV5-5 NA TRBJ1-5 NA
CASRPWAGSTGELFF TGTGCCAGCAGACCTTGGGCGGGGTCTACCGGGGAGCTGTTTTTT TRBV7-2 NA TRBJ2-2 NA
CASSQDIGEQYF TGTGCCAGCAGCCAAGATATCGGGGAGCAGTACTTC TRBV14 NA TRBJ2-7 NA
CASSSNSGTAYGYTF TGCGCCAGCAGCTCCAATTCCGGGACAGCGTATGGCTACACCTTC TRBV5-1 TRBD1 TRBJ1-2 NA
CASSQGALREKLFF TGTGCCAGCAGCCAGGGGGCTCTGCGTGAAAAACTGTTTTTT TRBV5-6 TRBD1 TRBJ1-4 NA
CASSQGRDQETQYF TGTGCCAGCAGCCAAGGCCGGGATCAAGAGACCCAGTACTTC TRBV4-2 NA TRBJ2-5 NA